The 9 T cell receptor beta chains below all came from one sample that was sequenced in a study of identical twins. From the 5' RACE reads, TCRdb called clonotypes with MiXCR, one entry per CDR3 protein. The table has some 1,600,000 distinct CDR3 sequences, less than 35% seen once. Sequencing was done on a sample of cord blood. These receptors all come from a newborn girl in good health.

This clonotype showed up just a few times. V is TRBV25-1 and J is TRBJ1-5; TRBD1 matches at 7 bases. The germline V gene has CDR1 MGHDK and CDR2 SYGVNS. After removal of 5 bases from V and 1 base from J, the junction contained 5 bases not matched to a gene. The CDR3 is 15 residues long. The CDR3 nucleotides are TGTGCCAGCAGTCCTAGGGGGCTGAGCAATCAGCCCCAGCATTTT. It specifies CASSPRGLSNQPQHF.

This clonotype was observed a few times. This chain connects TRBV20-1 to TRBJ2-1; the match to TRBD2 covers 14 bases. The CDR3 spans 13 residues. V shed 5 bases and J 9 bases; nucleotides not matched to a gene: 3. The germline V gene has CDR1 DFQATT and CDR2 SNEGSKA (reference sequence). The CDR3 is CSARLAGGSEQFF. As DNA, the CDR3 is TGCAGTGCTCGACTAGCGGGGGGGAGTGAGCAGTTCTTC.

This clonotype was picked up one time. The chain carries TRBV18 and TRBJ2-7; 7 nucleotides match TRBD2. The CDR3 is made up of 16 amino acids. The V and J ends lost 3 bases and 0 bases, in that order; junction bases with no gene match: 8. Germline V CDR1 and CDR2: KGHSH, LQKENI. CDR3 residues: CASSPKGLPTSYEQYF. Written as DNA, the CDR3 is TGTGCCAGCTCACCCAAGGGACTACCTACCTCCTACGAGCAGTACTTC.

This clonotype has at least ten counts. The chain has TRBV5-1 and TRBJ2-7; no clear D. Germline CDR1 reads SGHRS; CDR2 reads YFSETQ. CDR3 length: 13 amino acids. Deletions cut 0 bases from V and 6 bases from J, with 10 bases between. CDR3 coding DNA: TGCGCCAGCAGCTTGGTCTTCCATTCCGAGCAGTACTTC. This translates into CASSLVFHSEQYF.

CDR3 residues: CASSQGGGRIYGYTF. The CDR3 bases are TGTGCCAGCAGCCAAGGCGGGGGGCGGATCTATGGCTACACCTTC. The J gene is TRBJ1-2, the V gene TRBV14; tentatively, D is TRBD1 (6 bases). Germline CDR1 and CDR2: SGHDN and FVKESK. The CDR3 has 15 residues. The ends were cut back, 1 base at V and 4 bases at J, with 13 bases in the middle.

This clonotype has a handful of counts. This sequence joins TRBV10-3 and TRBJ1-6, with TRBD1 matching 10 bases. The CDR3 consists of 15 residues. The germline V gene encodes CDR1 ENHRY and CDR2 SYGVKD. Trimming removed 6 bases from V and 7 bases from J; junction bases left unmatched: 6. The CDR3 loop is CAIRPGQGPNSPLHF. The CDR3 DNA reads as TGTGCCATCAGGCCGGGACAGGGGCCAAATTCACCCCTCCACTTT.

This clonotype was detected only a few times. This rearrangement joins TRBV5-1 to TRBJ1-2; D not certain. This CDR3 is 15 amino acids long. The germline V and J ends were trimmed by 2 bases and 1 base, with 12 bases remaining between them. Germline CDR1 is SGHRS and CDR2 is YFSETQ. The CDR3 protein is CASSLISTLNYGYTF. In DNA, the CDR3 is TGCGCCAGCAGCTTAATTTCAACCCTTAACTATGGCTACACCTTC.

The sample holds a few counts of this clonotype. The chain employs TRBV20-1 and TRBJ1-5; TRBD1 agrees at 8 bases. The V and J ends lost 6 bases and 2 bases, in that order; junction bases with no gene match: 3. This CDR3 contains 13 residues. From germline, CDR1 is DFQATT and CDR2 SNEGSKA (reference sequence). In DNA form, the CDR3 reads TGCAGTGCCTACAGGGGGGGCAATCAGCCCCAGCATTTT. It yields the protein CSAYRGGNQPQHF.

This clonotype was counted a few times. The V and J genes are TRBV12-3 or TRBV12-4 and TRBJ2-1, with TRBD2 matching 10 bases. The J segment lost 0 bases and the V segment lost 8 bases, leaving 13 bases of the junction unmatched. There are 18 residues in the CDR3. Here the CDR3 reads CASALAGERGSSYNEQFF. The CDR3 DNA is TGTGCCAGCGCCCTAGCGGGAGAGAGGGGAAGCTCCTACAATGAGCAGTTCTTC.